One sample yielded the 8 T cell receptor beta chains listed below, sequenced in a study of blood T cell repertoires in COVID-19. This table comes from immunoSEQ multiplex PCR, and its TCRdb copy is limited to in-frame clones, with some not included. The sample contains tens of thousands of clones, over 70% of which appear only once. The material sequenced was peripheral blood. These TCRs come from a human donor in a cohort sampled during active COVID-19.

The rearrangement uses TRBV27 and TRBJ1-1; D remains unclear. Between the trimmed V and J ends, which lost 7 bases and 1 base, there was a span of 16 bases. The CDR3 runs to 15 residues. CDR1 and CDR2 from the germline V gene are MNHEY and SMNVEV (reference sequence). In DNA, the CDR3 is TGTGCCAGCACCCCGGGAGTAGATTCGAACACTGAAGCTTTCTTT. Translated, it gives CASTPGVDSNTEAFF.

This sequence joins TRBV7-2 and TRBJ1-2; 8 nucleotides align to TRBD1. CDR1 is SGHTA, CDR2 FQGNSA, per germline. The CDR3 spans 13 residues. The V gene end was trimmed by 5 bases and the J gene end by 4 bases; junction bases not matched to a gene: 3. CDR3 sequence reads: CASSPGGLYGYTF. For the CDR3, the DNA is TGTGCCAGCAGCCCAGGGGGCCTCTATGGCTACACCTTC.

The rearrangement uses TRBV4-1 and TRBJ2-1, with 10 nucleotides matching TRBD1. J lost 6 bases, V lost 2 bases, and 7 bases had no gene match. There are 16 residues in the CDR3. CDR1 is MGHRA and CDR2 is YSYEKL in the germline V gene. CDR3 amino acids: CASSQQTGGSVNEQFF. The CDR3 nucleotides are TGCGCCAGCAGCCAACAGACAGGGGGCTCGGTCAATGAGCAGTTCTTC.

The CDR3 coding sequence is TGTGCCAGCAGTTCTATACGCCGGGACAGGTACTCCTACGAGCAGTACTTC. Its translation: CASSSIRRDRYSYEQYF. This chain joins TRBV28 and TRBJ2-7; 8 bases map to TRBD1. Germline V CDR1 and CDR2: MDHEN, SYDVKM. CDR3 length: 17 amino acids. The V and J ends lost 4 bases and 0 bases, in that order; junction bases with no gene match: 11.

This clone was found once. The rearrangement joins TRBV6-5 to TRBJ1-3, with D uncertain. Germline CDR1 MNHEY, CDR2 SVGAGI. Trimming removed 6 bases at V and 0 bases at J, with 12 bases between. This CDR3 spans 15 amino acids. The CDR3 DNA reads as TGTGCCAGCAGCGCCGCCGGAGTCTCTGGAAACACCATATATTTT. The encoded protein is CASSAAGVSGNTIYF.

V and J are TRBV7-2 and TRBJ1-2; TRBD1 aligns across 9 bases. Germline V gene lookup returns CDR1 SGHTA and CDR2 FQGNSA. J was trimmed by 4 bases and V by 5 bases; bases with no gene match: 11. The CDR3 length is 16 residues. The CDR3 spells CASSPKVGQGSYGYTF. In DNA, the CDR3 is TGTGCCAGCAGCCCCAAGGTGGGACAGGGCTCCTATGGCTACACCTTC.

This clone appeared once. J is TRBJ1-1 and V is TRBV5-4; D unresolved. The CDR3 totals 11 residues. Trimming stripped 1 base from V and 6 bases from J, with 4 bases between. Germline CDR1 reads SGHNT; CDR2 reads YYREEE (reference sequence). This CDR3 reads CASSLQSEAFF. The DNA for the CDR3 is TGTGCCAGCAGCTTGCAGTCTGAAGCTTTCTTT.

V is TRBV11-2 and J is TRBJ2-7; maybe TRBD2 (7 bases). Germline CDR1 SGHAT, CDR2 FQNNGV. Trimming took off 1 base at V and 6 bases at J, with 16 bases between the two ends. This CDR3 is 15 amino acids long. In nucleotides, the CDR3 is TGTGCCAGCAGCTTAGGGGGCGGGGGCGAGACCGAGCAGTACTTC. Translation gives CASSLGGGGETEQYF.